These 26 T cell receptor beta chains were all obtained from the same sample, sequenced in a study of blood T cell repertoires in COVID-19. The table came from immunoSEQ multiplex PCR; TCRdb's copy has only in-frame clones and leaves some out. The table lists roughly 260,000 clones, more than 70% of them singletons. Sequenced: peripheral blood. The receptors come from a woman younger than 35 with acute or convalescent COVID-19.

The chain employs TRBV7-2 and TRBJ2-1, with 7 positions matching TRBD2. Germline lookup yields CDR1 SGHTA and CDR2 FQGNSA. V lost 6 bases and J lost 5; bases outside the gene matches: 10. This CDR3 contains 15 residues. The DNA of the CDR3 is TGTGCCAGCAGGGCAACTAGCGAGACTCACAATGAGCAGTTCTTC. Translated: CASRATSETHNEQFF.

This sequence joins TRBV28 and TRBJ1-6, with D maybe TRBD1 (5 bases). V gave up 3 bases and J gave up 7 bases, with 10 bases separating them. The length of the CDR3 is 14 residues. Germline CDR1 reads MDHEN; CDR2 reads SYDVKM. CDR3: CASSLGLPNSPLHF. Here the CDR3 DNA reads TGTGCCAGCAGTTTGGGGCTCCCCAATTCACCCCTCCACTTT.

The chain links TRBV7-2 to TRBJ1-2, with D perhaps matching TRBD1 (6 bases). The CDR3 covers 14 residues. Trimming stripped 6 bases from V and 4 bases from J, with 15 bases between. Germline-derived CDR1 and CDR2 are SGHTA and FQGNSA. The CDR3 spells CASRPSGTSYGYTF. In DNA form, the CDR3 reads TGTGCCAGCAGGCCATCTGGGACAAGCTATGGCTACACCTTC.

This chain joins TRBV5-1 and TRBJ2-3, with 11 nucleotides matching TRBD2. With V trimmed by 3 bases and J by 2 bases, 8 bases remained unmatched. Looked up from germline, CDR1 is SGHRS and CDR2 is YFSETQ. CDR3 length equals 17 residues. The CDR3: CASSSAVSGRDTDTQYF. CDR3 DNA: TGCGCCAGCAGCTCCGCCGTTAGCGGGAGGGACACAGATACGCAGTATTTT.

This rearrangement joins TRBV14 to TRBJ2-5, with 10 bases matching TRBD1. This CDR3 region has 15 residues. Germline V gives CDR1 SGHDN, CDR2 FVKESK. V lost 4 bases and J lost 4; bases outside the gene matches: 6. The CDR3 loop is CASSPMGTGVETQYF. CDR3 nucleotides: TGTGCCAGCAGCCCTATGGGGACAGGGGTAGAGACCCAGTACTTC.

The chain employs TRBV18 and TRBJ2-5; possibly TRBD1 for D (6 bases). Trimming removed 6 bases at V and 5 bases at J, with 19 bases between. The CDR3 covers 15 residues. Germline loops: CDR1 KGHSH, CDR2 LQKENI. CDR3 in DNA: TGTGCCAGCTCCCCGTTGCAGGGGAGTTGGGAGACCCAGTACTTC. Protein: CASSPLQGSWETQYF.

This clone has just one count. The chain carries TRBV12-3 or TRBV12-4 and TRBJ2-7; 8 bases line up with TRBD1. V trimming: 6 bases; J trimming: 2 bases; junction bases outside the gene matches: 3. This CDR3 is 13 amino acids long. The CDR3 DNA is TGTGCCAGCAGGCGGACAGGGACCTACGAGCAGTACTTC. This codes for CASRRTGTYEQYF.

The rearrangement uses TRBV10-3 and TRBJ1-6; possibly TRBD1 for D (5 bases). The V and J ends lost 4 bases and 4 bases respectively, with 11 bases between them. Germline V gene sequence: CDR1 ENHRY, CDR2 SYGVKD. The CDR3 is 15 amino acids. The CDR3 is CAISGWGDYNSPLHF. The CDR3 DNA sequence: TGTGCCATCAGTGGATGGGGGGATTATAATTCACCCCTCCACTTT.

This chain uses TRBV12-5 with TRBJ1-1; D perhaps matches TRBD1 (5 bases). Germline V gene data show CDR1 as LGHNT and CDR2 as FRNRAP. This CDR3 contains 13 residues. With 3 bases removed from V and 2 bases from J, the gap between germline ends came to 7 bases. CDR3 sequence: CASGFDRNTEAFF. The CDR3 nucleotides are TGTGCTAGTGGTTTTGACAGAAACACTGAAGCTTTCTTT.

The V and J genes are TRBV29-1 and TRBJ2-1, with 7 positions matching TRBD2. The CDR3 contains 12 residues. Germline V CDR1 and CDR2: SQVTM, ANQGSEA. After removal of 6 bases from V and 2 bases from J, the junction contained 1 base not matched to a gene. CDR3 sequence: CSVGTTYNEQFF. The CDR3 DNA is TGCAGCGTGGGGACTACCTACAATGAGCAGTTCTTC.

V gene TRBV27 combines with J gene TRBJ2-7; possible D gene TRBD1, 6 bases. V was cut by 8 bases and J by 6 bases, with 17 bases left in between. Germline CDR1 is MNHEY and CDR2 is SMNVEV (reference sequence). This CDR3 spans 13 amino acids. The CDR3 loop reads CASGRTGGSEQYF. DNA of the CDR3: TGTGCCAGCGGGCGGACTGGGGGCTCCGAGCAGTACTTC.

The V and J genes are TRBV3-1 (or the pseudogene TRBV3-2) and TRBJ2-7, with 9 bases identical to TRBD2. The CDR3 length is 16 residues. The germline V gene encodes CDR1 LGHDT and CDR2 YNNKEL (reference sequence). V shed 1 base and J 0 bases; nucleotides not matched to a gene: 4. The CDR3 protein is CASSQGTSADSYEQYF. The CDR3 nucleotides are TGTGCCAGCAGCCAAGGGACTAGCGCGGACTCCTACGAGCAGTACTTC.

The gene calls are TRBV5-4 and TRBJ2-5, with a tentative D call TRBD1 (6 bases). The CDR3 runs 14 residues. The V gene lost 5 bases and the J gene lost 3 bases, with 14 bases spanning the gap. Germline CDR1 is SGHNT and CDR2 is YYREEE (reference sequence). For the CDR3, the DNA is TGTGCCAGCAGTCCCGACAGGTACAAAGAGACCCAGTACTTC. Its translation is CASSPDRYKETQYF.

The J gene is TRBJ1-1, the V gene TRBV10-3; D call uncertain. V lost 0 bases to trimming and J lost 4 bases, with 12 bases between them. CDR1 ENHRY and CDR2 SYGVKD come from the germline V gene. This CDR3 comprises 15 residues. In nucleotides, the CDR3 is TGTGCCATCAGTGAGTCGAACCGGGTCGGCACTGAAGCTTTCTTT. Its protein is CAISESNRVGTEAFF.

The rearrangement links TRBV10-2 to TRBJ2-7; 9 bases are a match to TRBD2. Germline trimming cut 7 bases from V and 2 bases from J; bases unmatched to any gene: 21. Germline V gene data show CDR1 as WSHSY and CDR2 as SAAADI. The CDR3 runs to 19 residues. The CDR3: CASNIRLGASGTLTYEQYF. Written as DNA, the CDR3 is TGCGCCAGCAACATCCGTCTCGGGGCTAGCGGGACACTAACCTACGAGCAGTACTTC.

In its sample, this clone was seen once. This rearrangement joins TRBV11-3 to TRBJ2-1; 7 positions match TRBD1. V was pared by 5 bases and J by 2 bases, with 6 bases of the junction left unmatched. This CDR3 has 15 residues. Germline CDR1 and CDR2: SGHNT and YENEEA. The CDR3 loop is CASSQQGTTYNEQFF. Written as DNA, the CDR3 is TGTGCCAGCAGCCAACAGGGGACAACCTACAATGAGCAGTTCTTC.

CDR3 sequence (DNA): TGTGCCAGCAGCTATACAGGGGGCGGCGTGGGCGAGCAGTACTTC. Its translation is CASSYTGGGVGEQYF. The V call is TRBV7-9, the J call TRBJ2-7, with 9 bases that match TRBD1. There are 15 residues in the CDR3. V lost 4 bases to trimming and J lost 6 bases; unmatched junction nucleotides: 10. From germline, CDR1 is SEHNR and CDR2 FQNEAQ (reference sequence).

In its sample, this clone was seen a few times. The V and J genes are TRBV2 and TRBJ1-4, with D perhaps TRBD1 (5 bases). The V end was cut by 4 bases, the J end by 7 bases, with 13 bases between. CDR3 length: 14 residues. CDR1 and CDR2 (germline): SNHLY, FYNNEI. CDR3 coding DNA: TGTGCCAGCAGTGCGGGACTTGGGGGTGAAAAACTGTTTTTT. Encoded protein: CASSAGLGGEKLFF.

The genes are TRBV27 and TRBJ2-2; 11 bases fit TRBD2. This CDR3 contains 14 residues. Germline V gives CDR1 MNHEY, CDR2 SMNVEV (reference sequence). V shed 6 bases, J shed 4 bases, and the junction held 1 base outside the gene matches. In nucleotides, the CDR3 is TGTGCCAGCAGGGGACTAGCGGTCACCGGGGAGCTGTTTTTT. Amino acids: CASRGLAVTGELFF.

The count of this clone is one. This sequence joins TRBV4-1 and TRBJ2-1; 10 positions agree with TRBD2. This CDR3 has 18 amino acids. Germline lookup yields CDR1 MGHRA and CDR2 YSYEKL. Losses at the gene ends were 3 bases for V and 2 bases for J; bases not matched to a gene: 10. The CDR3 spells CASSQESGRALAYNEQFF. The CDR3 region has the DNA TGCGCCAGCAGCCAGGAAAGCGGGAGGGCTTTGGCCTACAATGAGCAGTTCTTC.

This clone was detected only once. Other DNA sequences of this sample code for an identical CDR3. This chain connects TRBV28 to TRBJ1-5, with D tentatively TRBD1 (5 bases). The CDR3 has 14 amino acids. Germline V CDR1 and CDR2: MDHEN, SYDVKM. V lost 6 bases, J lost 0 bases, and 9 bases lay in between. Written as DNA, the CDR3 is TGTGCCAGCAGCCCGGGGGGTAGCAATCAGCCCCAGCATTTT. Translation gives CASSPGGSNQPQHF.

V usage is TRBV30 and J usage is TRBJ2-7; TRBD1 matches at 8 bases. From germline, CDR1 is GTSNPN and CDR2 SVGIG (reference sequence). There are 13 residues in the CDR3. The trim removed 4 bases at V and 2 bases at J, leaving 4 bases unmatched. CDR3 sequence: CAWNKQGAYEQYF. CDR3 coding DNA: TGTGCCTGGAATAAACAGGGGGCCTACGAGCAGTACTTC.

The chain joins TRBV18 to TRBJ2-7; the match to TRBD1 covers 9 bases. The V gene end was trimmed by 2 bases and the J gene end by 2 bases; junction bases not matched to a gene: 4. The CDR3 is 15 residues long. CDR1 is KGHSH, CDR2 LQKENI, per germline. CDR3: CASSPGGTGTYEQYF. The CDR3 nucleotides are TGTGCCAGCTCACCAGGAGGGACAGGGACCTACGAGCAGTACTTC.

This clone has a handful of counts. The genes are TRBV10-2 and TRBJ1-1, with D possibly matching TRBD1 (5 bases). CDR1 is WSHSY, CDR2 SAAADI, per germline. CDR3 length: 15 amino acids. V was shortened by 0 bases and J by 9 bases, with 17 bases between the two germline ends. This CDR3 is CASSESTQGRGKAFF. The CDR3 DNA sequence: TGCGCCAGCAGTGAGTCGACTCAAGGAAGGGGCAAAGCTTTCTTT.

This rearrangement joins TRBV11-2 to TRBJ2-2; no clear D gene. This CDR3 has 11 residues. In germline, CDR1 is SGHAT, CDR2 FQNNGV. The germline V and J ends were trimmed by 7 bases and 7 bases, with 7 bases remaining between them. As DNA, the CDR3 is TGTGCCAGCACCTCGAGCGGGGAGCTGTTTTTT. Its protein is CASTSSGELFF. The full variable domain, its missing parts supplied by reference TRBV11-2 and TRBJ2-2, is EAGVAQSPRYKIIEKRQSVAFWCNPISGHATLYWYQQILGQGPKLLIQFQNNGVVDDSQLPKDRFSAERLKGVDSTLKIQPAKLEDSAVYLCASTSSGELFFGEGSRLTVL.

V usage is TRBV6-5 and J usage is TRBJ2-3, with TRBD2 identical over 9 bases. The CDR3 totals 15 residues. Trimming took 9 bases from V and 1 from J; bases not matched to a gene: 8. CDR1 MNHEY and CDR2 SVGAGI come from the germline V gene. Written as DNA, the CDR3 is TGTGCCAGTAGGTTGACTAGCGGCCGCACAGATACGCAGTATTTT. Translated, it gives CASRLTSGRTDTQYF.